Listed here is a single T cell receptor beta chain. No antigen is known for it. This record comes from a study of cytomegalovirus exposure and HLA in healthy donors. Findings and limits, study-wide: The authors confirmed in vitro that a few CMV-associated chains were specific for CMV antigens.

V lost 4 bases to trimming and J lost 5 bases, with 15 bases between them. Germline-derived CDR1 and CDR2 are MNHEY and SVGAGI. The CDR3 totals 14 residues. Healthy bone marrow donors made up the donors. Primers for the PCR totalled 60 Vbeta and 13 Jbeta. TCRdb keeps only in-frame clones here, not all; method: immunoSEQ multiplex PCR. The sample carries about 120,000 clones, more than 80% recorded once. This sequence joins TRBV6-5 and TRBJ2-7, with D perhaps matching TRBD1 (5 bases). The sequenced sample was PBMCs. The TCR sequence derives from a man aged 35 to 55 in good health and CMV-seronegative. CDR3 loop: CASSFNLGAHEQYF. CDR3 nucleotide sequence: TGTGCCAGCAGTTTCAACCTTGGGGCTCACGAGCAGTACTTC.